This T cell receptor beta chain was profiled in a study of T cell clonotyping in hematopoietic cell transplantation. Profiled with immunoSEQ multiplex PCR; TCRdb holds only in-frame clones, not every one. The sample records some 13,000 clones, approximately 80% being singletons. This clone occurred a few times. Trimming took 3 bases from V and 10 from J, leaving 16 bases between them. The CDR3 loop spans 14 amino acids. CDR1 and CDR2 (germline): MNHEY, SMNVEV (reference sequence). The sample's time point: recipient sample about 28 days before transplant, after cytoreduction. The rearrangement links TRBV27 to TRBJ2-1; D may be TRBD1 (6 bases). The source was peripheral blood mononuclear cells, collected before stem cell transplant. The sequence was collected from a man in his fifties or sixties with acute myeloid leukemia. Some clones in this sample may be carry-over from other donors' samples. CDR3 sequence (DNA): TGTGCCAGCAGTTTGGGAACAGGGAGCCGAGAGCAGTTCTTC. Amino acids: CASSLGTGSREQFF.